This T cell receptor (beta chain) derives from a study of cytomegalovirus exposure and HLA in healthy donors. As concerns this clone: The antigen remains unidentified.

It was the approximately 130-subject validation cohort, separate from the approximately 700-subject first cohort, to which the donors belonged. Regarding the study as a whole: As was reported, the classifier diagnosed cytomegalovirus status with high specificity and sensitivity. The tendency of first-cohort TCR clusters to co-occur in the 95 to 150 validation repertoires was the finding of a later analysis.

Clones were sequenced by immunoSEQ multiplex PCR, and TCRdb holds only the in-frame ones, with some missing. The table records fewer than 400,000 clones, roughly 88% of them present only once. The specimen sequenced was PBMCs. This TCR came from a woman aged 18-35 years in good health and CMV-seronegative.

The CDR3, as DNA: TGTGCCAGCTCACCACCGGGCACCTACCAAGAGACCCAGTACTTC. Its translation is CASSPPGTYQETQYF. V usage is TRBV18 and J usage is TRBJ2-5; D is uncertain. Trimming shortened V by 0 bases and J by 0 bases, and 8 bases separated the two germline ends. This CDR3 contains 15 residues. Germline CDR1 KGHSH, CDR2 LQKENI.